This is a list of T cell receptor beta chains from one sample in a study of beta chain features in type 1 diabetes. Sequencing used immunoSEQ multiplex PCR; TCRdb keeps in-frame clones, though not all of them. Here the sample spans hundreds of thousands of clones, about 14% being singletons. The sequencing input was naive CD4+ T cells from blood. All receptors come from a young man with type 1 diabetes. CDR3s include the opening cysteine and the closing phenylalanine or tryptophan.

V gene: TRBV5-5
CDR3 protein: CASSPPLKNIQYF

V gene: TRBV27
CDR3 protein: CASRTGGETQYF

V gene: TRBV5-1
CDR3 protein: CASSDGLASNIQYF

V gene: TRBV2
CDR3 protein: CASSGGDGNTIYF

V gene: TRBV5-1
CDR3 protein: CASSPSGTGGNQPQHF

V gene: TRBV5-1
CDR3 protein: CASTWKEAAVYNEQFF

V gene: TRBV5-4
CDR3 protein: CASRLWTSGSSETQYF

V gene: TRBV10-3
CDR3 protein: CAISGGQGDHEQYF

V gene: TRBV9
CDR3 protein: CASSSSPRDRGTTTEFF

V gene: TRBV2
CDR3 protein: CASSPGTGSSQPQHF

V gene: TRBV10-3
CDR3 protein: CAIRPGGDTQYF

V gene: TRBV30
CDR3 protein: CAWKFRGRADLYNEQFF

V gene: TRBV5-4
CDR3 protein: CASSFVPHTAPGYTF

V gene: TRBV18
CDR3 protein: CASSPPSGARYNEQFF

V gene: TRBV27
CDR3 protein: CASSKLIRVRTGGTETQYF

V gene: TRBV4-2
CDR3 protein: CASSQGDRQPEAFF

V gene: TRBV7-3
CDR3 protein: CASSRDILSYNEQFF

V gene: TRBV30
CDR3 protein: CALGDSGNTIYF

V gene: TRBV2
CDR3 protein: CASRRGSSGPQETQYF

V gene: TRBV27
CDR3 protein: CASSLSGANVLTF

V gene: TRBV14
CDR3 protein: CASSRGNQPQHF

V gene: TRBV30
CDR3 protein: CAWSPGGRGGYTF

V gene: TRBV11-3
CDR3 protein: CASSLTPRGEAFF

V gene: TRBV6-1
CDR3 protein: CATSLGEVVLTF

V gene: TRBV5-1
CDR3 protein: CASSPARRNTEAFF

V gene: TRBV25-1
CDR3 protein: CASSEQFSYEQYF

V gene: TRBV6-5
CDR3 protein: CASSPGGSVTGELFF

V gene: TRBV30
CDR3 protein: CAWSVQVSNQPQHF